This T cell receptor (beta chain) was retrieved from a study of blood T cell repertoires in COVID-19. For the study at large: Sources were T cells, B-cell-depleted T cells, or PBMCs; the material itself was cDNA or gDNA.

The sample holds a few counts of this clone. V shed 0 bases and J 5 bases; nucleotides not matched to a gene: 2. Germline V gene lookup returns CDR1 SGHVT and CDR2 SQSDAQ. CDR3 size: 16 residues. Generated by immunoSEQ multiplex PCR, the TCRdb table keeps only in-frame clones and is missing some. The sample yields approximately 200,000 clones, approximately 90% seen once. The chain recombines TRBV7-4 with TRBJ2-2; 11 nucleotides align to TRBD1. The receptor was derived from a woman in her twenties or thirties with active or convalescent COVID-19. Sequencing input: peripheral blood. DNA for the CDR3: TGTGCCAGCAGCTTAGCAGGGACAGGGGGGACCGGGGAGCTGTTTTTT. It encodes CASSLAGTGGTGELFF.